This TCR beta chain appears in the sequencing data of a study of molecular identifiers for immune sequencing clone quantification. Overall study context: In replicates, RNA from approximately 22,000 or 94,000 naive CD8 cells was divided five ways and four parts were sequenced.

Both previously described methods and listed TCR primers were employed to make bulk TCR libraries. Each CDR3 protein gets one entry after TCRdb re-called the PCR reads with MiXCR. The table records some 100,000 distinct CDR3 sequences, 36% of them present only once. Germline-derived CDR1 and CDR2 are SQVTM and ANQGSEA. CDR3 length: 18 residues. This clonotype has just a few counts. A junction boundary mismatches the germline segment, possibly from a read error. This clonotype was obtained from a human donor in good health. Some libraries in this study had Jurkat cell RNA spiked in. This chain links TRBV29-1 with TRBJ2-6, with TRBD2 matching 11 bases. The material sequenced was naive CD8+ T cells from blood, with Jurkat cell RNA spiked in. Described subset: FACS-sorted CD8+CD4-CCR7+CD45RA+ naive T cells. The CDR3 sequence is CSVVAGGPRVSGTNVLTF. As DNA, the CDR3 is TGCAGCGTAGTAGCGGGAGGGCCTAGGGTCTCTGGGACCAACGTCCTGACTTTC.